This T cell receptor beta chain was observed in a study of cytomegalovirus exposure and HLA in healthy donors. Comments on this clone: Antigen unknown.

Clones were read by immunoSEQ multiplex PCR, and TCRdb kept only the in-frame ones, dropping some. The sample shows 45,000 to 65,000 clones, around 93% of them seen only once. General observations from the study: The majority of TCR sequences were rare, yet some public TCRs appeared in many donors. Cytomegalovirus association was assigned to about 150 TCR beta chains.

This CDR3 contains 19 residues. The genes are TRBV21-1 and TRBJ2-1; the table's D call TRBD1 went unverified against the DNA. TRBV21-1 is a listed pseudogene. This clonotype was sampled from a young woman in good health and CMV-seropositive. The specimen sequenced was PBMCs. CDR3 bases: TGTGCCAGCAGCAACTTCCTTCGGGGGACAGGGGGCGCTCAGGATGAGCAGTTCTTC. As protein: CASSNFLRGTGGAQDEQFF.